Listed below are T cell receptor beta chains from one sample, sequenced in a study of shared clonotypes between healthy human individuals. Profiling relied on immunoSEQ multiplex PCR, and the TCRdb table lists in-frame clones only, not all of them. The sample consists of 2,500,000 or so clones, over 85% of them appearing once. Material: naive CD4+ T cells from PBMCs. These receptors originate from a man younger than 30 in good health. Some clones in this sample may be carry-over from other donors' samples. CDR3s include the opening cysteine and the closing phenylalanine or tryptophan. The D gene is left open where the match is weak. For some rows the clone size is stated as once, few or many, or as a class when expanded; others skip it.

v_call	j_call	clone_size	d_call	cdr3_nt	cdr3_aa
TRBV5-1	TRBJ1-6	once	-	TGCGCCAGCAGGTCGGGGGATAATTCACCCCTCCACTTT	CASRSGDNSPLHF
TRBV2	TRBJ2-7	-	-	TGTGCCAGCATCGGAGCCTACGAGCAGTACTTC	CASIGAYEQYF
TRBV11-3	TRBJ2-7	-	-	TGTGCCAGCAGCTTAGATCTGAACGAGCAGTACTTC	CASSLDLNEQYF
TRBV19	TRBJ2-3	-	-	TGTGCCAGTAGTAGGGCTAGCACTAGCACAGATACGCAGTATTTT	CASSRASTSTDTQYF
TRBV5-6	TRBJ2-5	-	-	TGTGCCAGCAGTTCGGGCGGTCAGCAAGAGACCCAGTACTTC	CASSSGGQQETQYF
TRBV5-1	TRBJ1-4	-	-	TGCGCCAGCAGCTCGGACGGGGTTAATGAAAAACTGTTTTTT	CASSSDGVNEKLFF
TRBV14	TRBJ2-7	-	-	TGTGCCAGCAGCCAAGGTCTAAACCCTTCGGCCTCCTACGAGCAGTACTTC	CASSQGLNPSASYEQYF
TRBV5-1	TRBJ2-1	-	TRBD2	TGCGCCAGCAGCTTGGCGGGAGGCCCTTATGAGCAGTTCTTC	CASSLAGGPYEQFF
TRBV7-6	TRBJ1-4	-	TRBD1	TGTGCCAGCAGCGAAGGGACAGCCACAACTAATGAAAAACTGTTTTTT	CASSEGTATTNEKLFF
TRBV5-1	TRBJ1-3	-	TRBD1	TGCGCCAGCAGAGACAGGGGCCAAGGAAACACCATATATTTT	CASRDRGQGNTIYF
TRBV19	TRBJ2-5	-	TRBD1	TGTGCCAGTAGTACCCTTACCGGGACAGCTCAAGAGACCCAGTACTTC	CASSTLTGTAQETQYF
TRBV4-1	TRBJ1-2	few	TRBD1	TGCGCCAGCAGCCGGACAGGGCGAGACTATGGCTACACCTTC	CASSRTGRDYGYTF
TRBV6-5	TRBJ2-7	-	TRBD1	TGTGCCAGCAGTTCCCGGGACAGGGAAATTCGCTACGAGCAGTACTTC	CASSSRDREIRYEQYF
TRBV28	TRBJ1-2	-	-	TGTGCCAGCAGTCCATTTCCAGGGGATGGCTACACCTTC	CASSPFPGDGYTF
TRBV9	TRBJ2-2	-	TRBD2	TGTGCCAGCAGCTCCCGTAGCGGGAGGGCCGCCGGGGAGCTGTTTTTT	CASSSRSGRAAGELFF
TRBV28	TRBJ1-4	-	TRBD1	TGTGCCAGCTTCAGGGGGCCGGGGACTAATGAAAAACTGTTTTTT	CASFRGPGTNEKLFF
TRBV28	TRBJ2-3	-	TRBD1	TGTGCCAGCAGTTTATATGGGGACAGGGTGCAGTATTTT	CASSLYGDRVQYF
TRBV15	TRBJ2-6	-	TRBD1	TGTGCCACCAGCAGCCGGGACAGGGCTCTGGGTGGGGCCAACGTCCTGACTTTC	CATSSRDRALGGANVLTF
TRBV19	TRBJ2-2	-	-	TGTGCCAGTAGCCCTCGGGCTTCCAACACCGGGGAGCTGTTTTTT	CASSPRASNTGELFF
TRBV28	TRBJ1-4	-	-	TGTGCCAGCAGTCCCGATGGGGTGAGGGGTGAAAAACTGTTTTTT	CASSPDGVRGEKLFF
TRBV5-1	TRBJ2-2	-	TRBD1	TGCGCCAGCACAAAGAGGGGGCAGGGGAACACCGGGGAGCTGTTTTTT	CASTKRGQGNTGELFF
TRBV5-1	TRBJ2-5	-	-	TGCGCCAGCAAACCTATCCCGGGACCCATTCAAGAGACCCAGTACTTC	CASKPIPGPIQETQYF
TRBV6-5	TRBJ1-3	-	-	TGTGCCAGCAGTTACAGTGCGGCGGTCTCTGGAAACACCATATATTTT	CASSYSAAVSGNTIYF
TRBV18	TRBJ1-2	once	-	TGTGCCAGCTCACCACCGGCTCGTGCAGGTTTTATAGGCTACACCTTC	CASSPPARAGFIGYTF
TRBV15	TRBJ2-7	-	-	TGTGCCACCAGCAAAGACCCCTCCTACGAGCAGTACTTC	CATSKDPSYEQYF
TRBV29-1	TRBJ1-2	-	-	TGCAGCGTTGACGGTCACTATGGCTACACCTTC	CSVDGHYGYTF